This TCR beta chain emerged from a study of blood T cell repertoires in COVID-19. The protocol was immunoSEQ multiplex PCR, while the TCRdb copy is restricted to in-frame clones and leaves out a portion. Altogether over 100,000 clones are present, roughly 86% being singletons, with the ten largest covering roughly 10%. This sequence originates from a woman aged 65 to 85 with COVID-19, enrolled during active disease. Material for sequencing was peripheral blood.

The CDR3 loop is CASSLSGVASGGQETQYF. For the CDR3, the DNA is TGCGCCAGCAGCCTGAGTGGGGTGGCTAGCGGGGGCCAAGAGACCCAGTACTTC. V and J are TRBV5-1 and TRBJ2-5; 10 bases are a match to TRBD2. J lost 1 base, V lost 4 bases, and 13 bases had no gene match. Germline assignment: CDR1 SGHRS and CDR2 YFSETQ. The CDR3 loop spans 18 amino acids.